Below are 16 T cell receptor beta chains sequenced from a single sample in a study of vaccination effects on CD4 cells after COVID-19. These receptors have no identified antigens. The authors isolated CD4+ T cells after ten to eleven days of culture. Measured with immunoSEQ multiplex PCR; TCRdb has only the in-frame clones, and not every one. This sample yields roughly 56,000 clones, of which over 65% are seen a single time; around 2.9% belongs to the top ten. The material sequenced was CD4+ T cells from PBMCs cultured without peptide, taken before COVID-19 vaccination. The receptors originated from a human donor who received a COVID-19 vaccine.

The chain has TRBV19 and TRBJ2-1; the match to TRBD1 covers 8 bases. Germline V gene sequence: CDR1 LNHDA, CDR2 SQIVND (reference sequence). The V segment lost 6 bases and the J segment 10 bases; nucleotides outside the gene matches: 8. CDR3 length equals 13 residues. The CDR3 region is CASRVQGAQEQFF. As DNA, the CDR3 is TGTGCCAGTAGGGTTCAGGGGGCACAGGAGCAGTTCTTC. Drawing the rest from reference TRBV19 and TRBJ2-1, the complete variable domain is DGGITQSPKYLFRKEGQNVTLSCEQNLNHDAMYWYRQDPGQGLRLIYYSQIVNDFQKGDIAEGYSVSREKKESFPLTVTSAQKNPTAFYLCASRVQGAQEQFFGPGTRLTVL.

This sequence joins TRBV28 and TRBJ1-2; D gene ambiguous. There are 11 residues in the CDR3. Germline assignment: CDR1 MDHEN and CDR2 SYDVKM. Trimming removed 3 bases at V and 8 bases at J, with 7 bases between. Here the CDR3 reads CASSLAEGYTF. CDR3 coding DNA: TGTGCCAGCAGTTTGGCTGAGGGCTACACCTTC.

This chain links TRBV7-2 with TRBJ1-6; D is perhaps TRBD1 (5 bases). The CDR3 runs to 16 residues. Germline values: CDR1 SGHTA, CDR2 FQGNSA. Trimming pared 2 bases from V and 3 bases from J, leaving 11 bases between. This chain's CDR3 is CASSLIQGFYNSPLHF. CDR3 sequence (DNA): TGTGCCAGCAGCTTAATTCAGGGTTTCTATAATTCACCCCTCCACTTT.

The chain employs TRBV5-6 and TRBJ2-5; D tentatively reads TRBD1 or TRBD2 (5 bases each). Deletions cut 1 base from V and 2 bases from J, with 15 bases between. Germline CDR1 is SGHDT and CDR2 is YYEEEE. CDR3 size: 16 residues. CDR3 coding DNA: TGTGCCAGCAGCTTGTACGGGGCTGAAGCGCAAGAGACCCAGTACTTC. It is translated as CASSLYGAEAQETQYF.

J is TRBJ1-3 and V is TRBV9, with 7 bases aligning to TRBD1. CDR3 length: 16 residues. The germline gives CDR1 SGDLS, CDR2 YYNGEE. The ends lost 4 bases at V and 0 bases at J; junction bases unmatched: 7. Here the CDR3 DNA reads TGTGCCAGCAGCTCCCTGACAGGGCCCTCTGGAAACACCATATATTTT. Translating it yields CASSSLTGPSGNTIYF.

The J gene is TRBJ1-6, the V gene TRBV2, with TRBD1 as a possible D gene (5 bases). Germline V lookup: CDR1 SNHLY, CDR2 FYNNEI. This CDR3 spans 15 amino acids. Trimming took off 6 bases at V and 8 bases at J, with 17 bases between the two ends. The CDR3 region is CASRLTGTAYSPLHF. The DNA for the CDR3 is TGTGCCAGCAGGTTGACCGGGACGGCCTATTCACCCCTCCACTTT.

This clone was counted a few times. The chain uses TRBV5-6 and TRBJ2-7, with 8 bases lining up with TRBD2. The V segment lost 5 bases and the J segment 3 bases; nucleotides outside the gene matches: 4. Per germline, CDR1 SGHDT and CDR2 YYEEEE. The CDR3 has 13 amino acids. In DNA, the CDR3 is TGTGCCAGCAGACGGACTAGCAGCTACGAGCAGTACGTC. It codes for CASRRTSSYEQYV.

The CDR3, as DNA: TGTGCCAGCAGTGAATCGACAAGCACAGATACGCAGTATTTT. Translating gives CASSESTSTDTQYF. This chain links TRBV25-1 with TRBJ2-3; D ambiguous. Germline V gives CDR1 MGHDK, CDR2 SYGVNS. This CDR3 has 14 residues. V lost 1 base and J 0 bases, leaving 5 bases between the germline ends.

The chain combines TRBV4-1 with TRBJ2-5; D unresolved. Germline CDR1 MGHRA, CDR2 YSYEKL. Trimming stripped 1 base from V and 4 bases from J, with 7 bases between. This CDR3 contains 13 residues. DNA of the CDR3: TGCGCCAGCAGCCAAGCCAGGACAGAGACCCAGTACTTC. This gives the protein CASSQARTETQYF.

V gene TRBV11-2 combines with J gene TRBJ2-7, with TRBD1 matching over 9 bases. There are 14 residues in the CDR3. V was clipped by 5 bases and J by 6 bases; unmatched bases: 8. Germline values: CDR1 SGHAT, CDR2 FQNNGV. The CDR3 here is CASSRQGVTGEQYV. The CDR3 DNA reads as TGTGCCAGCAGCCGACAGGGGGTTACAGGCGAGCAGTACGTC.

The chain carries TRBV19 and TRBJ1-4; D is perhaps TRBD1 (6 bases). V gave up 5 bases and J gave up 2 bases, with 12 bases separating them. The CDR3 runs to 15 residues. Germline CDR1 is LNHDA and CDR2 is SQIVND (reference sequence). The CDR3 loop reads CASSSRQATNEKLFF. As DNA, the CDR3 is TGTGCCAGTAGTTCCAGACAGGCGACTAATGAAAAACTGTTTTTT. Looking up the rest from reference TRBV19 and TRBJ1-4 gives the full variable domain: DGGITQSPKYLFRKEGQNVTLSCEQNLNHDAMYWYRQDPGQGLRLIYYSQIVNDFQKGDIAEGYSVSREKKESFPLTVTSAQKNPTAFYLCASSSRQATNEKLFFGSGTQLSVL.

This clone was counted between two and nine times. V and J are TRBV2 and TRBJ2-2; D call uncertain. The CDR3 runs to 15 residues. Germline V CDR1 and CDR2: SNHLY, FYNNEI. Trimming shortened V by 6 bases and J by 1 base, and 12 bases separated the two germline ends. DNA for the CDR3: TGTGCCAGCAGGGAGAACGGAAGGAACACCGGGGAGCTGTTTTTT. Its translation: CASRENGRNTGELFF.

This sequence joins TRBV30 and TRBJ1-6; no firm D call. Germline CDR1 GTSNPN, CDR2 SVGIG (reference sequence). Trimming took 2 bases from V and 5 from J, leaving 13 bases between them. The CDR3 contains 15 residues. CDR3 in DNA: TGTGCCTGGAGTCACGAGACTGGTCATAATTCACCCCTCCACTTT. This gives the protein CAWSHETGHNSPLHF.

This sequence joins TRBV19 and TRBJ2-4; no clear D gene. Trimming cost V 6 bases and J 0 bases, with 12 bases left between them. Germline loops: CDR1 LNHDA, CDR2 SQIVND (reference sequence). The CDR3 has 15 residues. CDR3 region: CASRGVHLAKNIQYF. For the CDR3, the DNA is TGTGCCAGTAGGGGTGTACACCTAGCCAAAAACATTCAGTACTTC.

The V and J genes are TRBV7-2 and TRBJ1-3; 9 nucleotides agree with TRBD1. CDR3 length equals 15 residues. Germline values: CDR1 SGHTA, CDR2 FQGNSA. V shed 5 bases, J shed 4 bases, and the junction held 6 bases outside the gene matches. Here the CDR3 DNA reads TGTGCCAGCAGCCTTGGGACAGGGAGAGGAAACACCATATATTTT. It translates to CASSLGTGRGNTIYF.

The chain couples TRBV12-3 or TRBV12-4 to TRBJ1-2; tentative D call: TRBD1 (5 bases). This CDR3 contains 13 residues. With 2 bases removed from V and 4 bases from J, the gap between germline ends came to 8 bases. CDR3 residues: CASSLKGSYGYTF. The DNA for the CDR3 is TGTGCCAGCAGTTTAAAGGGGTCCTATGGCTACACCTTC.